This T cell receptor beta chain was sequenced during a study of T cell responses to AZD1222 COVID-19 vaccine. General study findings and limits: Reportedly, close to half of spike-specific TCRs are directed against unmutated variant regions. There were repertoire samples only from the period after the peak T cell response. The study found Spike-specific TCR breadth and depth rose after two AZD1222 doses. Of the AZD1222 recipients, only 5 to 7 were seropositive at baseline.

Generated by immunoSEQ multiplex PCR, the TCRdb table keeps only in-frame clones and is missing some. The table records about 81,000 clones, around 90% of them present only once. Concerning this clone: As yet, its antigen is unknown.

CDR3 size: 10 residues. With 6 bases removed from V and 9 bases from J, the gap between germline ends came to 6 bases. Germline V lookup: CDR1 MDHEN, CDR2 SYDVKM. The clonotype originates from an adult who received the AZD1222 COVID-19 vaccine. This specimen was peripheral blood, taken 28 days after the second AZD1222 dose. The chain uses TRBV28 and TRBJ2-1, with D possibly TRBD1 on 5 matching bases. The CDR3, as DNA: TGTGCCAGCAGAGGGGCTGAGCAGTTCTTC. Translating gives CASRGAEQFF.